This entry describes one T cell receptor (beta chain). The sample originates from a study of cytotoxic CD8 clonotypes in ibrutinib-treated CLL. Whole-study context: The study included under twelve relapsed/refractory and 15 treatment-naive patients; roughly 17 had IGHV unmutated disease.

Some clones are missing from TCRdb's copy, which holds only in-frame ones; the method was immunoSEQ multiplex PCR. The repertoire includes about 130,000 clones, less than 90% of them detected once, and roughly 3.3% sits in the top ten. The germline CDR1 and CDR2 sequences are MGHDK and SYGVNS. Trimming cost V 2 bases and J 2 bases, with 3 bases left between them. The CDR3 sequence is 12 residues long. The sequencing here drew on PBMCs, taken after 24 months of ibrutinib treatment. This chain connects TRBV25-1 to TRBJ1-2, with D hard to call. This TCR was sampled from a human donor with chronic lymphocytic leukemia. CDR3 region: CASSEANYGYTF. CDR3 in DNA: TGTGCCAGCAGTGAAGCGAACTATGGCTACACCTTC.